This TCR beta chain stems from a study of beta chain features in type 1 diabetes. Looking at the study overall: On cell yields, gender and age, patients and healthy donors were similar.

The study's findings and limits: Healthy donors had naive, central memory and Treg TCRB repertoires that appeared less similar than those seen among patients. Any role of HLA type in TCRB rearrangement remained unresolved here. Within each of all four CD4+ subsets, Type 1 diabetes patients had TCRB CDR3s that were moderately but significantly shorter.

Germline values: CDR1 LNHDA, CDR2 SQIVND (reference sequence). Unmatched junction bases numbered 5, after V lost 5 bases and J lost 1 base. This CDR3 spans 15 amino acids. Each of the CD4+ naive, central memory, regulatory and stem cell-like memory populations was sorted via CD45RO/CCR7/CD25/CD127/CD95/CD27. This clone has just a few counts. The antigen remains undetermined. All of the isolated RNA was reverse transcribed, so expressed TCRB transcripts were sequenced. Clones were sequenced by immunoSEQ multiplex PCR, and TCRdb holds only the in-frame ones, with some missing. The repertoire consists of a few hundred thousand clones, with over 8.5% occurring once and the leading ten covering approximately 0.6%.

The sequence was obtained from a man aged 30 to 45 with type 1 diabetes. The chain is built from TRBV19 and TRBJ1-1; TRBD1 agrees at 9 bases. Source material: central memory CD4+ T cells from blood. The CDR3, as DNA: TGTGCCAGTAGTTATCCGGACAGGGGGAACACTGAAGCTTTCTTT. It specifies CASSYPDRGNTEAFF.